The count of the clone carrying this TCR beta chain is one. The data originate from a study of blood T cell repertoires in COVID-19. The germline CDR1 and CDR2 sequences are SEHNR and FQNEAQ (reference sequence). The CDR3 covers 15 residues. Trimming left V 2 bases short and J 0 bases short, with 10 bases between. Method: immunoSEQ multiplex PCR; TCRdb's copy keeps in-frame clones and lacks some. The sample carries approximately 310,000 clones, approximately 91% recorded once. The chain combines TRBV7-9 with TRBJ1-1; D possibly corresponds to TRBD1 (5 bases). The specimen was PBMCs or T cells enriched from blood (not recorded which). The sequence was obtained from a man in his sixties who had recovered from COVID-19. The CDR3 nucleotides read TGTGCCAGCAGCTTACAGGGTAGGATGAACACTGAAGCTTTCTTT. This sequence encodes CASSLQGRMNTEAFF.